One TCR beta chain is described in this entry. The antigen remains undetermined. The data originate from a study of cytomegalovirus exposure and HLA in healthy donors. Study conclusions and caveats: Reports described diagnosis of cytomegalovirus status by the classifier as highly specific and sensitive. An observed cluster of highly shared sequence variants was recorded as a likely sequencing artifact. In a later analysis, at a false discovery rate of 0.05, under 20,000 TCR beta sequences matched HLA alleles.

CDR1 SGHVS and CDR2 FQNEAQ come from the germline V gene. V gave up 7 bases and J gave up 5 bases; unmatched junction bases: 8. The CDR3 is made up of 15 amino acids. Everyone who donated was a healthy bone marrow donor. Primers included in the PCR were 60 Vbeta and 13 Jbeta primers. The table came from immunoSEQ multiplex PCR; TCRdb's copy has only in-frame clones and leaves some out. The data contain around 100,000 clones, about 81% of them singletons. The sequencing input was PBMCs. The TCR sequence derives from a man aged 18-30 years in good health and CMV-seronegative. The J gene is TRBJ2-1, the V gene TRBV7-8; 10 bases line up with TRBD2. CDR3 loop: CASTSGAGGDNEQFF. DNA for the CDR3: TGTGCCAGCACCTCGGGAGCGGGAGGGGACAATGAGCAGTTCTTC. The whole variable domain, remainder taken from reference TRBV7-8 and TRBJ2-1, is GAGVSQSPRYKVAKRGQDVALRCDPISGHVSLFWYQQALGQGPEFLTYFQNEAQLDKSGLPSDRFFAERPEGSVSTLKIQRTQQEDSAVYLCASTSGAGGDNEQFFGPGTRLTVL.